The rows below give T cell receptor beta chains drawn from one sample of a study of T-cell memory formation after mild COVID-19. TCRdb re-called the 5' RACE reads through MiXCR, storing one row per CDR3 protein. The sample lists about 190,000 distinct CDR3 sequences; over 9.5% were seen once. The specimen sequenced was PBMCs or a T cell subset sorted from them (not recorded which). The receptors come from a man aged 18 to 29 who had mild COVID-19 (a few samples of this study predate the infection). Cell type and time point are not known. CDR3s include the opening cysteine and the closing phenylalanine or tryptophan. D genes are given only for firm matches. Clone sizes are given selectively: once, few, many, or a class where the clone is expanded.

J,size,D,V,DNA,CDR3
TRBJ2-5,few,NA,TRBV7-9,TGTGCCAGCAGCTTCGTTGGATCCCGGGGCACCCAGTACTTC,CASSFVGSRGTQYF
TRBJ2-3,NA,NA,TRBV18,TGTGCCAGCTCACCTCTACTAGATACGCAGTATTTT,CASSPLLDTQYF
TRBJ2-7,few,NA,TRBV5-1,TGCGCCAGCAGCTTGTGGGCAGGGGAGGACGAGCAGTACTTC,CASSLWAGEDEQYF
TRBJ2-7,once,NA,TRBV7-8,TGTGCCAGCAGCCCCTGGACGGAGAGCTCCTACGAGCAGTACTTC,CASSPWTESSYEQYF
TRBJ2-3,few,NA,TRBV24-1,TGTGCCACCAGTGATGCCAACGACCTCTTGTGGGATACGCAGTATTTT,CATSDANDLLWDTQYF
TRBJ1-5,NA,NA,TRBV19,TGTGCCAGTAGTCTACGGACGGCCACCTATAGCAATCAGCCCCAGCATTTT,CASSLRTATYSNQPQHF
TRBJ1-1,few,NA,TRBV11-2,TGTGCCAGCAGCTTTTATCGGGACACTGAAGCTTTCTTT,CASSFYRDTEAFF
TRBJ2-3,few,NA,TRBV11-2,TGTGCCAGCAGCCCCCGACTAGTAGCAGATACGCAGTATTTT,CASSPRLVADTQYF
TRBJ1-1,NA,NA,TRBV6-5,TGTGCCAGCAGCCTACCGGGAACTCTAGCTTTCTTT,CASSLPGTLAFF
TRBJ2-3,NA,TRBD2,TRBV11-2,TGTGCCAGCAGACGTAGCGGGCTGGGTCCAGGTACGCAGTATTTT,CASRRSGLGPGTQYF
TRBJ2-3,NA,TRBD2,TRBV10-3,TGTGCCATTTCTCGATCGGGGACTAGCGGGGGGGCGCAGTATTTT,CAISRSGTSGGAQYF
TRBJ1-1,NA,NA,TRBV5-1,TGCGCCAGCAGCTTGGCGCAGAGCAACACTGAAGCTTTCTTT,CASSLAQSNTEAFF
TRBJ2-3,once,TRBD2,TRBV2,TGTGCCAGCAGTACTAGCGGGGGGGCCGGCACAGATACGCAGTATTTT,CASSTSGGAGTDTQYF
TRBJ1-3,few,NA,TRBV7-9,TGTGCCAGCAGCCCCAGGCAGGGTACAACTGGAAACACCATATATTTT,CASSPRQGTTGNTIYF
TRBJ2-1,few,TRBD2,TRBV3-1,TGTGCCAGCAGCTACCTAGCGGCCAATGAGCAGTTCTTC,CASSYLAANEQFF
TRBJ1-2,once,NA,TRBV6-5,TGTGCCAGCAGTTACTACCAACAGGGCCGTTATGGCTACACCTTC,CASSYYQQGRYGYTF
TRBJ2-5,NA,NA,TRBV20-1,TGCAGTGCTAGAGAGTTCCGGACGGAGCAAGAGACCCAGTACTTC,CSAREFRTEQETQYF
TRBJ1-5,NA,NA,TRBV4-2,TGTGTCTACGTCAGAGTTAGCAATCAGCCCCAGCATTTT,CVYVRVSNQPQHF
TRBJ1-3,few,NA,TRBV6-5,TGTGCCAGCAGGTCCGGGGGCACCATATATTTT,CASRSGGTIYF
TRBJ2-2,NA,NA,TRBV20-1,TGCAGTGCTGAGGAAACTCCGAACACCGGGGAGCTGTTTTTT,CSAEETPNTGELFF
TRBJ1-1,NA,NA,TRBV12-3/TRBV12-4,TGTGCCAGCAGTTTCTGGGGCGCCACTGAAGCTTTCTTT,CASSFWGATEAFF
TRBJ1-1,NA,NA,TRBV12-3/TRBV12-4,TGTGCCAGCAGTTTGGGTTCTTCGAGATCTGAAGCTTTCTTT,CASSLGSSRSEAFF
TRBJ1-5,NA,NA,TRBV6-5,TGTGCCAGCAGTTTAAGGGCAGGTATAAGCAATCAGCCCCAGCATTTT,CASSLRAGISNQPQHF
TRBJ1-5,many,TRBD1,TRBV7-9,TGTGCCAGCAGCCCGAGGGGGCTCAGCAATCAGCCCCAGCATTTT,CASSPRGLSNQPQHF
TRBJ1-5,many,NA,TRBV7-2,TGTGCCAGCAGCTCCGGTGTGGCAATAGGCAATCAGCCCCAGCATTTT,CASSSGVAIGNQPQHF
TRBJ1-6,NA,NA,TRBV4-3,TGCGACAGCAGCCAAGATTTTGACAGGTCAAGCTCCTATAATTCACCCCTCCACTTT,CDSSQDFDRSSSYNSPLHF
TRBJ1-1,few,NA,TRBV12-3/TRBV12-4,TGTGCCAGCACTGAACCATGGAGGATTGAAGCTTTCTTT,CASTEPWRIEAFF
TRBJ1-4,NA,TRBD1,TRBV29-1,TGCAGCGGGGGACAGGTTGAAAAACTGTTTTTT,CSGGQVEKLFF
TRBJ1-3,NA,TRBD1,TRBV28,TGTGCCAGCAGAAGGACAGGGGAGAGAAACACCATATATTTT,CASRRTGERNTIYF
TRBJ1-2,few,TRBD1,TRBV12-3/TRBV12-4,TGTGCCAGCAGCCTCCGGACAGGGGTCGGGTATGGCTACACCTTC,CASSLRTGVGYGYTF